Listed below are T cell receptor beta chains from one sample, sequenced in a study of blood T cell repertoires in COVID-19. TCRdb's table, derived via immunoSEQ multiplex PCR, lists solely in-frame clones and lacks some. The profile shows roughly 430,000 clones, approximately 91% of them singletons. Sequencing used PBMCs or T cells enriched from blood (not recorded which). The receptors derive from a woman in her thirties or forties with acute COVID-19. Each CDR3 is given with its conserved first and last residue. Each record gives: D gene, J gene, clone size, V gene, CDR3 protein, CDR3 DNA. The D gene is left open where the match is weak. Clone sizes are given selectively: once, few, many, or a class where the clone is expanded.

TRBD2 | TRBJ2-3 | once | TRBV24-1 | CATSEASGGTDTQYF | TGTGCCACCAGTGAGGCTAGCGGGGGAACAGATACGCAGTATTTT
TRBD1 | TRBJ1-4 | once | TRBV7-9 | CASSLVGQGVKANEKLFF | TGTGCCAGCAGCTTAGTTGGACAGGGGGTAAAGGCTAATGAAAAACTGTTTTTT
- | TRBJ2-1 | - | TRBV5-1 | CASSVTSGTNNEQFF | TGCGCCAGCAGCGTTACCTCCGGAACTAACAATGAGCAGTTCTTC
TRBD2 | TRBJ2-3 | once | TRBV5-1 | CASSLGLANPDTQYF | TGCGCCAGCAGCTTGGGACTAGCGAATCCAGATACGCAGTATTTT
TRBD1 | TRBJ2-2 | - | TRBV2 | CASGGQGVSTGELFF | TGTGCCAGCGGCGGACAGGGAGTTTCCACCGGGGAGCTGTTTTTT
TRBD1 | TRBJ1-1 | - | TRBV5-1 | CASSSSGGTEAFF | TGCGCCAGCAGCTCATCAGGGGGCACTGAAGCTTTCTTT
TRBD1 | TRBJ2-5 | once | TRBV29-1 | CSVSSGTGGVETQYF | TGCAGCGTATCCTCCGGGACAGGGGGCGTAGAGACCCAGTACTTC
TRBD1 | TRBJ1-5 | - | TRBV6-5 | CASSSHLTGVQPQHF | TGTGCCAGCAGTTCGCATCTGACAGGGGTCCAGCCCCAGCATTTT
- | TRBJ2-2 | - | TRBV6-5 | CASSPVGLTGGELFF | TGTGCCAGCAGCCCGGTGGGGCTGACGGGCGGGGAGCTGTTTTTT
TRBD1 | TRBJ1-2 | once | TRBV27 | CASSSAGQPYGYTF | TGTGCCAGCAGTTCCGCGGGACAGCCCTATGGCTACACCTTC
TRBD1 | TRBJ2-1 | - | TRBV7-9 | CASSLGQGALFF | TGTGCCAGCAGCTTAGGACAGGGGGCGTTGTTCTTC
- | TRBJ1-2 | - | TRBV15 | CATSRDQDTSRYGYTF | TGTGCCACCAGCAGAGATCAGGACACCTCGAGGTATGGCTACACCTTC
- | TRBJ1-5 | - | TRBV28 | CATQGGAQPQHF | TGTGCCACCCAAGGGGGTGCTCAGCCCCAGCATTTT
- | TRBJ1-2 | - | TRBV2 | CASSEAGVGGYTF | TGTGCCAGCAGTGAGGCAGGCGTAGGAGGCTACACCTTC
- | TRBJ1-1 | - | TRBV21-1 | CASRRQGSTEAFF | TGTGCCAGCAGGAGACAGGGGTCGACTGAAGCTTTCTTT
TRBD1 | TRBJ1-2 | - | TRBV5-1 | CASSLGPRQGPLYGYTF | TGCGCCAGCAGCTTGGGACCTAGACAGGGACCCCTCTATGGCTACACCTTC
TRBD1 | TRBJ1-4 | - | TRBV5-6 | CASSSRDRPNEKLFF | TGTGCCAGCAGCTCACGGGACAGACCGAATGAAAAACTGTTTTTT
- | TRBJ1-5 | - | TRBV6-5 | CASSYAQGPNQPQHF | TGTGCCAGCAGTTACGCTCAGGGTCCGAATCAGCCCCAGCATTTT
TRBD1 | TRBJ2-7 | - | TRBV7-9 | CASKSAGTGLYEQYF | TGTGCCAGCAAATCAGCGGGGACAGGGCTGTACGAGCAGTACTTC
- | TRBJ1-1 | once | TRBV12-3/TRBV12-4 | CASSFNPGEAFF | TGTGCCAGCAGTTTTAATCCGGGTGAAGCTTTCTTT
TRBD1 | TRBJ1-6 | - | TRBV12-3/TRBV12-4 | CASARDRVSPLHF | TGTGCCAGCGCCCGGGACAGGGTTTCACCCCTCCACTTT
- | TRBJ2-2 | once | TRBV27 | CASGYTGELFF | TGTGCCAGCGGCTACACCGGGGAGCTGTTTTTT
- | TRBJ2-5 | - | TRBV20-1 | CSAYGKTQYF | TGCAGTGCTTACGGGAAGACCCAGTACTTC
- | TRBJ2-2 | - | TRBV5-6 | CASSLAAGELFF | TGTGCCAGCAGCTTGGCGGCCGGGGAGCTGTTTTTT
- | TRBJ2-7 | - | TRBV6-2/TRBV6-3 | CASSPTRRLARSYEQYF | TGTGCCAGCAGCCCGACTCGGCGGCTAGCGCGATCCTACGAGCAGTACTTC